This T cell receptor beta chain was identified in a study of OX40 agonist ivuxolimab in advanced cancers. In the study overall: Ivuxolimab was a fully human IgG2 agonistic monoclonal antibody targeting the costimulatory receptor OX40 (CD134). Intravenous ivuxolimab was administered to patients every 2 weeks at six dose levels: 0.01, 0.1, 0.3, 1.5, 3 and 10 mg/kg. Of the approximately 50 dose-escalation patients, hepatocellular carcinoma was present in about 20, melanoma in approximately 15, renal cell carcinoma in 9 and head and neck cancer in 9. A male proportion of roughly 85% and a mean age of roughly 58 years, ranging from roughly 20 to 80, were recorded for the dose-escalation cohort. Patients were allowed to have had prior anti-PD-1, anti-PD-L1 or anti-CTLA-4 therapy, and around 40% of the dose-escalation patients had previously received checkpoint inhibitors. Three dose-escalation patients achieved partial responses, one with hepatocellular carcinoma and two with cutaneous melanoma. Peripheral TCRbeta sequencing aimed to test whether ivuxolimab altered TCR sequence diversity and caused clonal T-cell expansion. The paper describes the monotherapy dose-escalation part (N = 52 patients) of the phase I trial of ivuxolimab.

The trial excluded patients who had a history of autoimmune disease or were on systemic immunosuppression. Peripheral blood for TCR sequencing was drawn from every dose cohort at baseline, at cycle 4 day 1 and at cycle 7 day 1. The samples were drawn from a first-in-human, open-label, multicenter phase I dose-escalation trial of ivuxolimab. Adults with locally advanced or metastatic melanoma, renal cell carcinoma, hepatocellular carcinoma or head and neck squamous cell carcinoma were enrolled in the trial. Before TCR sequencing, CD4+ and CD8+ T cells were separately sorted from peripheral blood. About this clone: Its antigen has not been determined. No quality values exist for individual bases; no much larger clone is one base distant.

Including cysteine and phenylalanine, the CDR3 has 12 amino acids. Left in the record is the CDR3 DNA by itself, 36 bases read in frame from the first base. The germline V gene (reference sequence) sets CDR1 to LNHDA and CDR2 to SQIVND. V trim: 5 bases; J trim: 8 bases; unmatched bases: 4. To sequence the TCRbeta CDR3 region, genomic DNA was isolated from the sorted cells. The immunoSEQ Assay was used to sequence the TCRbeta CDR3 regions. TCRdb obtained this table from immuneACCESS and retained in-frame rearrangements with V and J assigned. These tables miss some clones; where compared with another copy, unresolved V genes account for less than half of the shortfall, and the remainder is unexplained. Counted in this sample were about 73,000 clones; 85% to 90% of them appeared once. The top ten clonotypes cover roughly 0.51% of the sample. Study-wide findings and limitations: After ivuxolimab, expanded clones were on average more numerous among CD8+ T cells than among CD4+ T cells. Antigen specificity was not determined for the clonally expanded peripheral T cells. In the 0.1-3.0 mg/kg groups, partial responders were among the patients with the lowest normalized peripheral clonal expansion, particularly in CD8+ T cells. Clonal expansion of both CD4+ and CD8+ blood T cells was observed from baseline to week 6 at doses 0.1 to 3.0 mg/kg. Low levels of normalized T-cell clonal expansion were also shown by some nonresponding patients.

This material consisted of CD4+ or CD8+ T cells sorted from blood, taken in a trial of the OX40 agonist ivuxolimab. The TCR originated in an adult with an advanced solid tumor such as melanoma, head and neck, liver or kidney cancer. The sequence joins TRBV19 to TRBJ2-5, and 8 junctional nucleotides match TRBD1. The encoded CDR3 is CASSVDRGTQYF. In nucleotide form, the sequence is TGTGCCAGTAGTGTTGACAGGGGAACCCAGTACTTC. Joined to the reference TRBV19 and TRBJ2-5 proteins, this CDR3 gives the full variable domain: DGGITQSPKYLFRKEGQNVTLSCEQNLNHDAMYWYRQDPGQGLRLIYYSQIVNDFQKGDIAEGYSVSREKKESFPLTVTSAQKNPTAFYLCASSVDRGTQYFGPGTRLLVL.